This is a list of T cell receptor beta chains from one sample in a study of blood T cell repertoires in COVID-19. The method was immunoSEQ multiplex PCR; TCRdb's version includes in-frame clones alone and lacks a portion of them. The sample lists roughly 38,000 clones; about 74% were seen once. The material sequenced was peripheral blood. These receptors were taken from a man aged 65 to 85 with COVID-19, enrolled during active disease. The CDR3 runs from the conserved cysteine through the conserved F or W. The order of the fields is D gene, J gene, clone size, V gene, CDR3 DNA, CDR3 protein. A D gene is named only where the DNA matches it firmly. Some rows have no size entry. The others give once, few or many, or a class for an expanded clone.

>TRBD1|TRBJ2-7|few|TRBV2
TGTGCCAGCAATCCGGGACAGGGTTCTCCAAAGGCCTACGAGCAGTACTTC
CASNPGQGSPKAYEQYF
>NA|TRBJ1-6|NA|TRBV6-5
TGTGCCAGCAGTTACGCCAGGGGCGGGTCACCCCTCCACTTT
CASSYARGGSPLHF
>NA|TRBJ2-1|NA|TRBV18
TGTGCCAGCTCACCACGCAGGGGGGACAACAATGAGCAGTTCTTC
CASSPRRGDNNEQFF
>TRBD1|TRBJ1-1|NA|TRBV12-3/TRBV12-4
TGTGCCAGCACCACAGGGGGGCTTGAAGCTTTCTTT
CASTTGGLEAFF
>TRBD1|TRBJ2-2|NA|TRBV7-6
TGTGCCAGCAGCGGACAGGCTACCACCGGGGAGCTGTTTTTT
CASSGQATTGELFF
>NA|TRBJ1-3|NA|TRBV7-8
TGTGCCAGCAGGGCTCCTGGAAACACCATATATTTT
CASRAPGNTIYF
>TRBD1|TRBJ2-3|NA|TRBV5-8
TGTGCCAGCAGCTTCCGACAGGGGATAAGCACAGATACGCAGTATTTT
CASSFRQGISTDTQYF
>TRBD2|TRBJ2-4|NA|TRBV7-9
TGTGCCAGCACCGGACTAGCGGCCAAAAACATTCAGTACTTC
CASTGLAAKNIQYF
>NA|TRBJ1-6|few|TRBV10-3
TGTGCCATCAGTGAGCAACAGGTAGTGAATTCACCCCTCCACTTT
CAISEQQVVNSPLHF
>NA|TRBJ1-2|few|TRBV11-2
TGTGCCAGCAGCTTCGGACAGAGGAGTGGCTACACCTTC
CASSFGQRSGYTF
>NA|TRBJ2-2|NA|TRBV23-1
TGCGCCAGCAGTCATTGGTTACTACTTTTTATCTCAGAGCTGTTTTTT
CASSHWLLLFISELFF
>NA|TRBJ2-2|NA|TRBV7-2
TGTGCCAGCAGCTACCCCCGGGAGAGGACCGGGGAGCTGTTTTTT
CASSYPRERTGELFF
>NA|TRBJ1-4|NA|TRBV14
TGTGCCAGCAGCCAAGAGTCGGGGGTTGCAACTAATGAAAAACTGTTTTTT
CASSQESGVATNEKLFF
>TRBD1|TRBJ1-2|few|TRBV6-1
TGTGCCAGCAGTGAAGGACAGGGGGCCCTCTATGGCTACACCTTC
CASSEGQGALYGYTF
>TRBD1|TRBJ1-1|NA|TRBV7-9
TGTGCCAGCAGCTTAGTGGCGACAGGGGGCGCTGAAGCTTTCTTT
CASSLVATGGAEAFF
>NA|TRBJ1-5|few|TRBV6-1
TGTGCCAGCAGTGAGCAGGGAAATCAGCCCCAGCATTTT
CASSEQGNQPQHF
>TRBD1|TRBJ2-7|NA|TRBV19
TGTGCCAGTAGTATGGACAGGAGCGAGCGGTACTTC
CASSMDRSERYF
>TRBD2|TRBJ2-7|NA|TRBV4-1
TGCGCCAGCAGCCAATTCCCCCGGGGGGAAAGGGCCTACGAGCAGTACTTC
CASSQFPRGERAYEQYF
>NA|TRBJ2-1|NA|TRBV3-1/TRBV3-2
TGTGCCAGCAGCCACGTTCGAGCCGGTGAGCAGTTCTTC
CASSHVRAGEQFF
>NA|TRBJ1-2|NA|TRBV5-1
TGCGCCAGCAGCTTGGGACAGTCCTATGGCTACACCTTC
CASSLGQSYGYTF
>NA|TRBJ1-4|NA|TRBV6-2/TRBV6-3
TGTGCCAGCAGTTACTTCGGACAGAAGAATGAAAAACTGTTTTTT
CASSYFGQKNEKLFF
>TRBD1|TRBJ2-7|few|TRBV10-3
TGTGCCAGCAACAAAGCGGGACAGGGCTACGAGCAGTACTTC
CASNKAGQGYEQYF
>NA|TRBJ1-2|NA|TRBV27
TGTGCCAGCAGTTTAGGGGCAGACTATGGCTACACCTTC
CASSLGADYGYTF